The present entry profiles one T cell receptor beta chain with its context. Its antigen remains unknown. The data are from a study of identifying expanded T cells in peripheral blood. Repertoires were generated with immunoSEQ multiplex PCR, while TCRdb's copy carries only in-frame clones and drops some. The table includes about 97,000 clones, about 91% detected once. CDR3 length: 15 residues. Germline V gene lookup returns CDR1 MRHNA and CDR2 SNTAGT. V shed 5 bases, J shed 3 bases, and the junction held 2 bases outside the gene matches. Study observations and caveats: Over two and four weeks, about 16.4 and 19 clones changed, versus 1.2 between replicates. Roughly two-week clone count variance significantly increased as total template count grew.

During the collection period, no donor immune events like infections were recorded. The specimen sequenced was blood. This receptor was taken from a person aged 18 to 75 in good health. V usage is TRBV6-4 and J usage is TRBJ2-1; 12 positions match TRBD2. CDR3 sequence reads: CASSQLAGGYNEQFF. Here the CDR3 DNA reads TGTGCCAGCAGTCAACTAGCGGGGGGCTACAATGAGCAGTTCTTC.